This T cell receptor (beta chain) was profiled in a study of T cells in Graves' hyperthyroidism and ophthalmopathy. CDR1 and CDR2 from the germline V gene are SGHRS and YFSETQ. CDR3 length: 21 residues. Over 18 months, lack of ophthalmopathy progression marked Graves' hyperthyroidism as stable. Study conclusions and caveats: Most expanded thyroid clonotypes above 0.001 recurred in blood. Researchers report that a 13 V-J model separated ophthalmopathy from stable hyperthyroidism.

With regard to this clonotype: The antigen is undetermined. At one of its ends the junction is not consistent with the germline gene, which may arise from a read error.

The TCR beta CDR3 regions underwent amplification using RNA transcripts as the source. TCR CDR3 regions were first amplified by RT-PCR with HTBI primers. TCRdb recomputed calls from the multiplex PCR reads with MiXCR, one row per CDR3 protein. This table holds under 400,000 distinct CDR3 sequences, 21% found once. J is TRBJ2-2 and V is TRBV5-1; TRBD2 matches at 14 bases. The sequence was obtained from a woman between 50 and 59 years old with Graves' hyperthyroidism. Sample: blood. The CDR3, as DNA: TGCGCCAGCAGGTTGGACCCACTCGGGACTAGCGGGAGTGAGAACACCGGGGAGCTGTTTTTT. Translation gives CASRLDPLGTSGSENTGELFF.